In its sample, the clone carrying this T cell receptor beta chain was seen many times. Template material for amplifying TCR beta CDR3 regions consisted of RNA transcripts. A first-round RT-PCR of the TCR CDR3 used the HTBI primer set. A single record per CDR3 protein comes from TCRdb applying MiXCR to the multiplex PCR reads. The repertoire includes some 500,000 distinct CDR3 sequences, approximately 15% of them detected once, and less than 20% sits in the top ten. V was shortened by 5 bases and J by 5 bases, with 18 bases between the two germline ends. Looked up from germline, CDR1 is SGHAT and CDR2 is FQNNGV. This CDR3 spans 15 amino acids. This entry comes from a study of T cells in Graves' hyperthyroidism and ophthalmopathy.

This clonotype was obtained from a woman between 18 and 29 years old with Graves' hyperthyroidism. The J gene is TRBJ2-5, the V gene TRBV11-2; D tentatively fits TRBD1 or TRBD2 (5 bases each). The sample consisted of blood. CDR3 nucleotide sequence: TGTGCCAGCAGCCCACACCCGCCCGAGGGGGAGACCCAGTACTTC. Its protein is CASSPHPPEGETQYF.